This T cell receptor delta chain stems from a study of gamma-delta chains in newborns, infants, children. Study overall: Innate gammadelta T cells reportedly expand polyclonally right after birth, driven by microbial exposure, per the title.

This clone appeared a few times. It differs at one base from a far larger clone, so likely a read error. TCRdb called clones from the reads again using CATT. In the table there are 1,100 or so delta-chain clones, approximately 3.3% of which are singletons. The sequence was obtained from a child who was a newborn, infant or young child, either healthy, febrile or measles-vaccinated (not recorded which). Input material: blood.

The CDR3 loop reads CACDTAGTPWDTRQVFF. CDR3 in DNA: TGTGCCTGTGACACCGCGGGGACCCCCTGGGACACCCGACAGGTGTTTTTC. The genes are TRDV2 and TRDJ3; perhaps TRDD3 as D (5 bases). The CDR3 has 17 residues. CDR1 is GEAIGNYY and CDR2 is EKD in the germline V gene.